This T cell receptor (beta chain) derives from a study of blood T cell repertoires in COVID-19 (dated by TCRdb to 2020 to 2021). About the full investigation: Samples from collaborators originated in the United States, Italy and Spain and spanned both the acute and convalescent phases of COVID-19. A de-identified subject ID, COVID-19 status, age in years and sex were almost always included in the sample metadata. Samples came from the ongoing ImmuneRACE study (first 160 participants) plus 1,254 subjects from 6 global collaborators. HLA class I and class II types, where available, came from metadata supplied by the sample provider rather than from assay-based typing. The material from the prospective study consisted of cDNA or gDNA derived from T cells, B-cell-depleted T cells, or PBMCs. Subjects who had been exposed to COVID-19, were actively infected with it, or had recovered from it provided the deeply sampled blood TCRbeta repertoires that made up the dataset. The repertoires were released in a freely available public database intended as a resource for research on the immune response to SARS-CoV-2.

Broader findings and caveats from the paper: The amount of clinical and demographic metadata varied by source and participant and was provided uncurated.

Based on the germline V gene, the CDR1 and CDR2 sequences are KGHDR and SFDVKD. V and J are truncated by 6 bases and 5 bases respectively, leaving an intervening sequence of 13 bases. The CDR3 runs 13 amino acids, cysteine and phenylalanine included. Only CDR3 DNA remains: 39 bases, in frame from the first base. Participants in the prospective study were enrolled through a virtual design, were aged about 18 to 100 years, and lived in roughly 25 United States geographic areas. In the prospective study, cohorts were assigned on the basis of participant-reported clinical history obtained from a screening survey and a study questionnaire. Recovered participants in ImmuneRACE Cohort 3 were defined by two consecutive negative NP/OP PCR tests, clearance by a healthcare professional, or resolution of symptoms. In the prospective study, whole blood, serum and a nasopharyngeal or oropharyngeal swab were collected from each participant by mobile phlebotomists. Over an approximately 2-month period, participants in the prospective study had the option of providing additional blood draws and questionnaires. Before DNA extraction, prospective study blood samples were shipped either frozen or at room temperature.

Worth noting for this clone: Its antigen is not yet known. No clone much larger than this one lies a single base away; base qualities are absent.

TCRbeta CDR3 regions were amplified from genomic DNA using the immunoSEQ Assay, a bias-controlled multiplex PCR. In the original analysis: The number of nucleated cells in each sample was estimated from the amplification of reference gene primers within the assay. To quantify the absolute abundance of each unique TCRbeta CDR3 rearrangement, sequence reads were collapsed and filtered. For each sample, productive Simpson clonality was calculated as the square root of Simpson's diversity index over productive rearrangements. The source is immuneACCESS, and TCRdb retained only in-frame sequences with V and J called. Part of the clones is not carried over; for the studies checked, unresolved V genes explain less than half of this, and the remainder is unexplained. That table furnishes V, J and clone size, whereas the DNA furnished D and trimming. Within this sample are approximately 170,000 clones, with around 84% of them counted one time only. The ten most abundant clones make up about 8% of the sample.

This sequence was found in a woman between 45 and 60 years old who had recovered from COVID-19. The sample taken for sequencing was PBMCs or T cells enriched from blood (not recorded which). The chain was built from TRBV24-1 and TRBJ2-7; the D region possibly corresponds to TRBD1 (6 bases align). The DNA sequence is as follows: TGTGCCACCAGTTCCCAGGGGAAAAACGAGCAGTACTTC. Its translation reads: CATSSQGKNEQYF.